This T cell receptor (beta chain) was identified during a study of blood T cell repertoires in COVID-19 (TCRdb year 2020). For context, the study as a whole: Samples from collaborators originated in the United States, Italy and Spain and spanned both the acute and convalescent phases of COVID-19. The samples were drawn from the first 160 participants of the ongoing ImmuneRACE study and from over a thousand subjects provided by 6 global collaborators. The material from the prospective study consisted of cDNA or gDNA derived from T cells, B-cell-depleted T cells, or PBMCs. Nearly every sample came with metadata listing a de-identified subject ID, COVID-19 status, age in years and sex. Where available, HLA class I and class II types were obtained from metadata supplied by the sample provider rather than from assay-based typing. Deeply sampled blood TCRbeta repertoires from subjects exposed to, actively infected with, or recovered from COVID-19 were included in the dataset. A freely available public database, intended as a resource for researchers studying the immune response to SARS-CoV-2, is where the repertoires were released.

Each collaborating institution followed its own protocols to collect whole blood in K2EDTA tubes. For TCRbeta analysis, collaborator samples were shipped as frozen whole blood, as isolated PBMCs, or as DNA extracted from either sample type. V loses 3 bases of germline sequence and J loses 0 bases, and the interval between the two ends is 7 bases. The CDR3, cysteine through phenylalanine, is 14 amino acids long. Only the CDR3 portion is preserved as DNA: 42 bases, with reading frame beginning at the first base. From a lookup of the germline V gene (reference sequence), CDR1 and CDR2 are LGHDT and YNNKEL. The sample holds a few counts of this clone. Its antigen has not been determined. Qualities for individual bases were not recorded, and no much larger clone is one base off. Overall study outcomes, separate from this receptor: Clinical and demographic metadata were provided uncurated, with the amount varying by source and participant.

TCRbeta CDR3 regions were amplified from genomic DNA using the immunoSEQ Assay, a bias-controlled multiplex PCR. On the study's bioinformatics: The number of nucleated cells in each sample was estimated from the amplification of reference gene primers within the assay. To quantify the absolute abundance of each unique TCRbeta CDR3 rearrangement, sequence reads were collapsed and filtered. For each sample, productive Simpson clonality was calculated as the square root of Simpson's diversity index across productive rearrangements. The table comes from immuneACCESS by way of TCRdb, which keeps in-frame sequences with V and J called. Part of the clones is missing from these tables; in studies checked, under half for an unresolved V gene and the rest for unknown reasons. From that table come the V and J calls and clone size; the DNA was used to work out D and trimming. In all, the sample holds 400,000 to 550,000 clones, and 80% to 90% of those were seen once. The top ten hold roughly 4.3% of the sample.

Input material: peripheral blood. The source of this sequence is a woman in her 30s with acute or convalescent COVID-19. This chain is built from TRBV3-1 (or the pseudogene TRBV3-2) and TRBJ2-3; 6 matching bases give a weak D call of TRBD2. The CDR3 corresponds to CASSHGTSTDTQYF. Here is the DNA: TGTGCCAGCAGCCACGGGACTAGCACAGATACGCAGTATTTT.